These T cell receptor beta chains were read from a single sample in a study of shared clonotypes between healthy human individuals. Repertoires were generated with immunoSEQ multiplex PCR, while TCRdb's copy carries only in-frame clones and drops some. Of hundreds of thousands of clones listed, roughly 72% are singletons. The sequencing input was memory CD4+ T cells sorted from blood. These receptors came from a young woman in good health. Each CDR3 is given with its conserved first and last residue. Some rows mark clone size as missing; the rest say once, few, many or name a class of expanded clone.

V: TRBV20-1
J: TRBJ2-1
size: .
CDR3: CSAAGGNEQFF

V: TRBV4-2
J: TRBJ1-6
size: .
CDR3: CASSQDINNSPLHF

V: TRBV11-2
J: TRBJ1-1
size: .
CDR3: CASSFGQQPEAFF

V: TRBV7-7
J: TRBJ1-1
size: few
CDR3: CASSLVVGRAGGPYTEAFF

V: TRBV28
J: TRBJ1-4
size: .
CDR3: CASSIQGAGEKLFF

V: TRBV19
J: TRBJ1-2
size: .
CDR3: CASSISGGEDGCTF

V: TRBV7-9
J: TRBJ1-5
size: .
CDR3: CASSLDREPQHF

V: TRBV6-1
J: TRBJ2-7
size: .
CDR3: CASSEQADSYEQYF

V: TRBV28
J: TRBJ1-5
size: .
CDR3: CASRHPPPAGILQHF

V: TRBV10-3
J: TRBJ1-3
size: .
CDR3: CAISATTGTGVGNTIYF

V: TRBV29-1
J: TRBJ2-7
size: few
CDR3: CSALGSGGRAGEQYF

V: TRBV5-1
J: TRBJ1-1
size: few
CDR3: CASSSSGGGANTEAFF

V: TRBV30
J: TRBJ1-4
size: once
CDR3: CACDTGHGKLFF

V: TRBV5-1
J: TRBJ2-5
size: few
CDR3: CASSRSLASVGETQYF

V: TRBV28
J: TRBJ1-2
size: .
CDR3: CASSTPDRGYGYTF

V: TRBV7-3
J: TRBJ2-1
size: .
CDR3: CASSRHGYEQFF

V: TRBV6-1
J: TRBJ1-1
size: .
CDR3: CASKVRAGKGTEAFF

V: TRBV28
J: TRBJ2-4
size: .
CDR3: CASTTGGEGKNIQYF

V: TRBV14
J: TRBJ1-4
size: .
CDR3: CASSQAGTGNEKLFF

V: TRBV11-2
J: TRBJ1-1
size: .
CDR3: CASSRVFVRSGTEAFF

V: TRBV9
J: TRBJ1-1
size: .
CDR3: CASSVDTNTEAFF

V: TRBV11-2
J: TRBJ1-1
size: .
CDR3: CASSLGPKNTEAFF

V: TRBV7-9
J: TRBJ2-5
size: once
CDR3: CASSLWAEETQYF

V: TRBV6-1
J: TRBJ1-2
size: .
CDR3: CASIVRDGANGYTF

V: TRBV10-2
J: TRBJ2-1
size: many
CDR3: CASNFGYEQFF

V: TRBV5-4
J: TRBJ1-1
size: .
CDR3: CASSTEAGENTEAFF

V: TRBV25-1
J: TRBJ2-7
size: .
CDR3: CASSDSGRGYEQYF

V: TRBV5-4
J: TRBJ2-3
size: .
CDR3: CASSPYRDNPITDTQYF

V: TRBV5-5
J: TRBJ1-2
size: .
CDR3: CASSNQVNYGYTF

V: TRBV30
J: TRBJ1-6
size: many
CDR3: CAWSDRAGQGHSPLHF

V: TRBV5-6
J: TRBJ2-1
size: .
CDR3: CASSLWRYNEQFF

V: TRBV27
J: TRBJ1-2
size: .
CDR3: CASSSSHTTYGYTF

V: TRBV19
J: TRBJ2-7
size: .
CDR3: CASSMVAGGTYEQYF

V: TRBV29-1
J: TRBJ1-1
size: .
CDR3: CSVEDSRGGGLWAFF

V: TRBV7-9
J: TRBJ2-6
size: .
CDR3: CASILKRAAGANVLTF

V: TRBV18
J: TRBJ2-6
size: .
CDR3: CASSERIAGANVLTF

V: TRBV5-1
J: TRBJ1-2
size: .
CDR3: CASSLGGSGRNYGYTF

V: TRBV25-1
J: TRBJ2-5
size: .
CDR3: CASSAKPGTERQETQYF

V: TRBV5-1
J: TRBJ2-7
size: .
CDR3: CASSTLGEQYF

V: TRBV28
J: TRBJ2-3
size: .
CDR3: CASSRSGLGGTDTQYF

V: TRBV11-3
J: TRBJ2-7
size: .
CDR3: CASSKGGDRAYEQYF

V: TRBV7-8
J: TRBJ2-3
size: once
CDR3: CASSDSGGRADTQYF

V: TRBV28
J: TRBJ2-7
size: .
CDR3: CASPPRRVVEASEQYF

V: TRBV5-1
J: TRBJ1-1
size: .
CDR3: CASSLNDDKNTEAFF

V: TRBV15
J: TRBJ2-2
size: .
CDR3: CATSREDGFANTGELFF

V: TRBV21-1
J: TRBJ2-2
size: few
CDR3: CASRRTGGDAGELFF

V: TRBV13
J: TRBJ2-2
size: .
CDR3: CASSSTGTSSTGELFF

V: TRBV30
J: TRBJ2-7
size: once
CDR3: CAWSVTLGLGVGGTAYEQYF

V: TRBV20-1
J: TRBJ2-7
size: .
CDR3: CSASDREQYF

V: TRBV5-8
J: TRBJ2-6
size: .
CDR3: CASSPGTDLSGANVLTF

V: TRBV28
J: TRBJ1-4
size: .
CDR3: CASSLGGADEKLFF

V: TRBV6-5
J: TRBJ1-1
size: .
CDR3: CASSYDRADTEAFF

V: TRBV5-1
J: TRBJ2-7
size: few
CDR3: CASKGSGNSYEQYF

V: TRBV13
J: TRBJ1-3
size: .
CDR3: CASRPDTGSGNTIYF

V: TRBV5-4
J: TRBJ2-7
size: few
CDR3: CASSPSSGTAYEQYF

V: TRBV18
J: TRBJ2-1
size: .
CDR3: CASSPWTGKDEQFF

V: TRBV25-1
J: TRBJ1-2
size: .
CDR3: CASSVAGGYGYTF